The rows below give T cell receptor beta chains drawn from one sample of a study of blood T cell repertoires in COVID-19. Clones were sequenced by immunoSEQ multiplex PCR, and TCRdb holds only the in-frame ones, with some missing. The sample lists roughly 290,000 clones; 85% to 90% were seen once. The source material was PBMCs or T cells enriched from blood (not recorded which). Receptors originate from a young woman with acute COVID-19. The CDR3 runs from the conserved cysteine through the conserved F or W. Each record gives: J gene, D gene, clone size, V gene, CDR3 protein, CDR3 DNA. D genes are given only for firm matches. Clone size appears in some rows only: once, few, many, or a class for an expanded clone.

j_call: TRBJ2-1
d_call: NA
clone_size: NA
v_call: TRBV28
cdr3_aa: CASSSFPGSTNEQFF
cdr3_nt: TGTGCCAGCAGTTCATTCCCCGGGTCTACTAATGAGCAGTTCTTC

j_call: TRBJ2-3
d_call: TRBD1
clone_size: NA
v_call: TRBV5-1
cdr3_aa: CASSLRQGDTQYF
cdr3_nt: TGCGCCAGCAGCCTAAGACAGGGGGATACGCAGTATTTT

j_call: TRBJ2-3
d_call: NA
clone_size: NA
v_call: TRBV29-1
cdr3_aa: CSARGSSTDTQYF
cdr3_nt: TGCAGCGCCCGGGGATCTAGCACAGATACGCAGTATTTT

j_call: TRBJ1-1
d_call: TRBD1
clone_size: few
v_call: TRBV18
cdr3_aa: CASSPTGMSTEAFF
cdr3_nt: TGTGCCAGCTCGCCGACAGGGATGAGTACTGAAGCTTTCTTT

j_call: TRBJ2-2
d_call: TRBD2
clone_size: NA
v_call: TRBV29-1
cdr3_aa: CSVEVVAPRTSGRAISGELFF
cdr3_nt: TGCAGCGTTGAAGTAGTCGCCCCTCGGACTAGCGGGAGGGCCATTTCCGGGGAGCTGTTTTTT

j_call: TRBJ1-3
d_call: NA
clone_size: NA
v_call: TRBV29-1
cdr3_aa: CSALTPRDSGNTIYF
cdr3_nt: TGCAGCGCTCTGACACCCCGGGACTCTGGAAACACCATATATTTT

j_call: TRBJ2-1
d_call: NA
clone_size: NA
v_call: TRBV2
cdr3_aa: CASSDDPQGLSYNEQFF
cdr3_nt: TGTGCCAGCAGTGATGACCCACAGGGCCTCTCCTACAATGAGCAGTTCTTC

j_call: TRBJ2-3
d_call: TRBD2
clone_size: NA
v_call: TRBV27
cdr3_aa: CASSTLLGLAESTDTQYF
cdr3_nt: TGTGCCAGCAGTACCCTCCTCGGACTAGCGGAAAGCACAGATACGCAGTATTTT

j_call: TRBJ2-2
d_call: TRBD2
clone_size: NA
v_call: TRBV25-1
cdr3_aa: CASSEYASGRGVGELFF
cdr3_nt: TGTGCCAGCAGTGAATATGCTAGCGGGAGAGGTGTCGGGGAGCTGTTTTTT

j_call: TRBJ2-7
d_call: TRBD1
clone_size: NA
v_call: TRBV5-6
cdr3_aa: CASSLGTGVPEQYF
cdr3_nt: TGTGCCAGCAGCTTGGGGACAGGGGTTCCCGAGCAGTACTTC

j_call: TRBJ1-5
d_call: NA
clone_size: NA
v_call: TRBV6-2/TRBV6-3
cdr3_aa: CASSHNRNQPQHF
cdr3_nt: TGTGCCAGCAGTCACAACAGGAATCAGCCCCAGCATTTT

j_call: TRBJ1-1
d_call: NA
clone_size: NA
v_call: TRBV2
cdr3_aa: CASSVAAATEAFF
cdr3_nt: TGTGCCAGCAGTGTGGCAGCGGCTACTGAAGCTTTCTTT

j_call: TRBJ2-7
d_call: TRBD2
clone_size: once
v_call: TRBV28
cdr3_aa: CASRAGTSGRTGQQYF
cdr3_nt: TGTGCCAGCAGGGCCGGGACTAGCGGAAGAACGGGGCAGCAGTACTTC

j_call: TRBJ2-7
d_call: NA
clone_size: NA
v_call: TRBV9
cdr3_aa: CASSVGGTGGVDYYEQYF
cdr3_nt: TGTGCCAGCAGCGTAGGCGGGACCGGAGGGGTAGACTACTACGAGCAGTACTTC

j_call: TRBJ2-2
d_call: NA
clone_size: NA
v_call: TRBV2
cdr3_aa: CASRSLVNTGELFF
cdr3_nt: TGTGCCAGCAGGAGCCTGGTTAACACCGGGGAGCTGTTTTTT

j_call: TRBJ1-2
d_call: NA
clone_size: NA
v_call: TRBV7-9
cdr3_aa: CASSSPTTPRDGYTF
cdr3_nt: TGTGCCAGCAGCTCCCCCACGACCCCGAGGGATGGCTACACCTTC

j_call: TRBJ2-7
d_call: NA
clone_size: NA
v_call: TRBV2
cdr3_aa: CASRTGEYEQYF
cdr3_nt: TGTGCCAGCAGGACGGGGGAATACGAGCAGTACTTC

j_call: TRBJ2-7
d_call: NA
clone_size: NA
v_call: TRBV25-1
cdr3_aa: CASSDRKDEQYF
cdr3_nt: TGTGCCAGCAGTGACAGGAAGGACGAGCAGTACTTC

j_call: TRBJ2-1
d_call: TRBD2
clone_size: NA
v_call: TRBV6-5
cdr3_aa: CASRRDYLTYNEQFF
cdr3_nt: TGTGCCAGCCGGCGGGACTATCTTACCTACAATGAGCAGTTCTTC

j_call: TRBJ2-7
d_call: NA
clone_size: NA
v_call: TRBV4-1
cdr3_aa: CASSQWGTLTEQYF
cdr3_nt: TGCGCCAGCAGCCAATGGGGGACTCTAACCGAGCAGTACTTC

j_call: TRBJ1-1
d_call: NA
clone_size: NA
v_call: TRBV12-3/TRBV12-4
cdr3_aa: CASSRQENTEAFF
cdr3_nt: TGTGCCAGCAGTAGACAGGAGAACACTGAAGCTTTCTTT

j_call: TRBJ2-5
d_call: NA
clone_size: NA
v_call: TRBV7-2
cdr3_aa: CASSLLWQETQYF
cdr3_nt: TGTGCCAGCAGCTTACTCTGGCAGGAGACCCAGTACTTC

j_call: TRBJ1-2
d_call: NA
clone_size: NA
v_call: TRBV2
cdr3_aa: CVSRRLDSGYTF
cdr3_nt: TGTGTCAGCAGGCGACTGGACAGTGGCTACACCTTC

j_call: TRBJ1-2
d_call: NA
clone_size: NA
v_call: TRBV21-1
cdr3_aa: CATPRDIDGYTF
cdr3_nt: TGTGCCACCCCCCGGGACATAGACGGCTACACCTTC

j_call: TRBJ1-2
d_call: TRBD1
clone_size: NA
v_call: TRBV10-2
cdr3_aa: CASSEEGAITPNYGYTF
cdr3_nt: TGCGCCAGCAGTGAGGAGGGGGCGATCACCCCAAACTATGGCTACACCTTC

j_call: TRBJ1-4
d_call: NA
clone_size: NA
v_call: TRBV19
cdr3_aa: CASTGQLNEKLFF
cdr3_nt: TGTGCCAGTACCGGACAGCTTAATGAAAAACTGTTTTTT

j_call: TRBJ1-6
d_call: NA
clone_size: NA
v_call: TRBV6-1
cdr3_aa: CASSGQAASYNSPLHF
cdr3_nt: TGTGCCAGCAGTGGACAGGCGGCCTCCTATAATTCACCCCTCCACTTT

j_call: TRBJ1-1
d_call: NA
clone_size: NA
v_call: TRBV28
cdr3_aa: CASSLLLSEAFF
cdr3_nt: TGTGCCAGCAGTTTACTCCTTTCTGAAGCTTTCTTT

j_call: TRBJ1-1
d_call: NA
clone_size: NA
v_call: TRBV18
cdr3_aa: CASSPQDRGNTEAFF
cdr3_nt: TGTGCCAGCTCACCCCAAGACCGAGGGAACACTGAAGCTTTCTTT

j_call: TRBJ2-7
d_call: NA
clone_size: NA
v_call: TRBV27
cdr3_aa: CASSLSGEQYF
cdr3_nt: TGTGCCAGCAGTTTATCCGGGGAGCAGTACTTC

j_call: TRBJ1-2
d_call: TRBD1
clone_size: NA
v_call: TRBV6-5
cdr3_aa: CASSYGTGGYTF
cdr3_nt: TGTGCCAGCAGTTACGGGACAGGTGGCTACACCTTC

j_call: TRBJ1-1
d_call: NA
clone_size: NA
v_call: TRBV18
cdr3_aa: CASTGVEGRDTEAFF
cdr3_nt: TGTGCCAGCACGGGGGTAGAGGGGCGCGACACTGAAGCTTTCTTT

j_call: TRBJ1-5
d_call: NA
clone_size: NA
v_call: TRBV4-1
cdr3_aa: CASSQDIRGGQPQHF
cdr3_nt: TGCGCCAGCAGCCAAGATATAAGGGGAGGCCAGCCCCAGCATTTT

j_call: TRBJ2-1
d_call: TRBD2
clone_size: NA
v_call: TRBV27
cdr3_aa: CASSTGTTYNEQFF
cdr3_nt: TGTGCCAGCTCTACCGGGACTACCTACAATGAGCAGTTCTTC

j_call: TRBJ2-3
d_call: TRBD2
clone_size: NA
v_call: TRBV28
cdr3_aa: CAAGTSGSADTQYF
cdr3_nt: TGTGCCGCCGGGACTAGCGGGAGTGCAGATACGCAGTATTTT

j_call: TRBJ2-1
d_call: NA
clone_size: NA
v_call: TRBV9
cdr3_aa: CASRGATSGNEQFF
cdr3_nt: TGTGCCAGCCGGGGGGCTACTAGTGGCAATGAGCAGTTCTTC

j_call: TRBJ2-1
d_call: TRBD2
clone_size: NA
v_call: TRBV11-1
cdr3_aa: CASSFQGTSGHNEQFF
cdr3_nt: TGTGCCAGCAGCTTCCAAGGGACTAGCGGTCACAATGAGCAGTTCTTC

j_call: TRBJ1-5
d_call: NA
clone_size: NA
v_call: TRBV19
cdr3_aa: CASKIRDSNQPQHF
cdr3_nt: TGTGCCAGTAAAATCAGGGATAGCAATCAGCCCCAGCATTTT

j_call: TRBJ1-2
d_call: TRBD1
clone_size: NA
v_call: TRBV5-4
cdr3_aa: CASSLGQGSFPYGYTF
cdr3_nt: TGTGCCAGCAGCCTCGGACAGGGGTCCTTCCCCTATGGCTACACCTTC

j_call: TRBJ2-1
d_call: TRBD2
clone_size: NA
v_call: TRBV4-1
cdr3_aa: CASSPLRAGGPFEQFF
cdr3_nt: TGCGCCAGCAGCCCCCTAAGAGCGGGAGGGCCATTCGAGCAGTTCTTC

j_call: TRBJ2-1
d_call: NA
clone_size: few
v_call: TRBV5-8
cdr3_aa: CASIAGLGEQFF
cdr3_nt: TGTGCCAGCATTGCGGGGCTGGGTGAGCAGTTCTTC

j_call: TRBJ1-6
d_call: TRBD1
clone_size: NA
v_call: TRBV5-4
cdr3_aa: CASSWDSKNSPLHF
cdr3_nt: TGTGCCAGCAGCTGGGACAGTAAGAATTCACCCCTCCACTTT

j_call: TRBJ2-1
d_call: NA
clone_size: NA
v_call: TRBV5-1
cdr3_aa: CASSSSAYNEQFF
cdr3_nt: TGCGCCAGCAGCTCTTCGGCCTACAATGAGCAGTTCTTC

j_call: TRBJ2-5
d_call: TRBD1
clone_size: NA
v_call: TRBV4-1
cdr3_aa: CASSQTTFGQGALETQYF
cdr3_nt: TGCGCCAGCAGCCAAACTACTTTCGGACAGGGGGCGCTGGAGACCCAGTACTTC

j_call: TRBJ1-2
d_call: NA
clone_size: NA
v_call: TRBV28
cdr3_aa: CASTRGSYGYTF
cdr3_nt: TGTGCCAGCACCCGAGGAAGTTATGGCTACACCTTC

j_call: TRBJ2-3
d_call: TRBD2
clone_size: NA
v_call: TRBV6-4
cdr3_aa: CASSAILAGDSDTQYF
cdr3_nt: TGTGCCAGCAGTGCCATACTAGCGGGAGATTCAGATACGCAGTATTTT

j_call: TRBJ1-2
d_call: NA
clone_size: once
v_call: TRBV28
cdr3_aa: CATKVGVGRWDYGYTF
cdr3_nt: TGTGCCACCAAGGTAGGGGTCGGCCGGTGGGACTATGGCTACACCTTC

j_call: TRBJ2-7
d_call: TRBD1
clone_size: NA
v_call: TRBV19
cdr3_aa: CASTGTGAYEQYF
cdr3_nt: TGTGCCAGTACCGGGACAGGGGCCTACGAGCAGTACTTC